A selection of T cell receptor beta chains follows, all from one sample in a study of T-cell reconstitution after alpha-beta-depleted transplantation in children. In TCRdb, the PCR reads were re-called with MiXCR into one record per CDR3 protein. This table holds around 500,000 distinct CDR3 sequences, around 12% found once. Sequencing used PBMCs from the stem cell graft donor, obtained from the stem cell graft. These receptor sequences come from a human donor who donated a stem cell graft to a child with combined immunodeficiency. Both conserved end residues are part of each CDR3. A D gene is named only where the DNA matches it firmly. Expanded clones get a size class; other rows say once, few or many, or leave the size out.

J gene: TRBJ1-1
clone size: few
V gene: TRBV4-2
D gene: .
CDR3 DNA: TGTGCCAGCAGCCGCGACCAAGCAGGGGACCCTGAAGCTTTCTTT
CDR3 protein: CASSRDQAGDPEAFF

J gene: TRBJ2-7
clone size: .
V gene: TRBV5-1
D gene: TRBD2
CDR3 DNA: TGCGCCAGCAGCTTATCGATCGGGAGGGGAAAGGCCTACGAGCAGTACTTC
CDR3 protein: CASSLSIGRGKAYEQYF

J gene: TRBJ2-1
clone size: .
V gene: TRBV15
D gene: .
CDR3 DNA: TGTGCCACCAGCAGAGGTCGGGCGGGGCCGACCTACAATGAGCAGTTCTTC
CDR3 protein: CATSRGRAGPTYNEQFF

J gene: TRBJ2-1
clone size: many
V gene: TRBV7-3
D gene: .
CDR3 DNA: TGTGCCAGCAGCTTAGACCCGGGAGCGGCCTACAATGAGCAGTTCTTC
CDR3 protein: CASSLDPGAAYNEQFF

J gene: TRBJ2-7
clone size: .
V gene: TRBV3-1
D gene: TRBD1
CDR3 DNA: TGTGCCAGCAGCCGACAGGGGATTGGAGGCCAGTACTTC
CDR3 protein: CASSRQGIGGQYF

J gene: TRBJ2-3
clone size: .
V gene: TRBV7-3
D gene: TRBD2
CDR3 DNA: TGTGCCAGCAGCTTATCGTCGGGAGGGTCCACAGATACGCAGTATTTT
CDR3 protein: CASSLSSGGSTDTQYF

J gene: TRBJ2-1
clone size: few
V gene: TRBV7-9
D gene: TRBD2
CDR3 DNA: TGTGCCAGCAGGTCCCGGACTAGCGGCCTTAATGAGCAGTTCTTC
CDR3 protein: CASRSRTSGLNEQFF

J gene: TRBJ2-1
clone size: few
V gene: TRBV20-1
D gene: .
CDR3 DNA: TGCAGTGCTAGAGATTGGGTCCTAGCACCGAATGAGCAGTTCTTC
CDR3 protein: CSARDWVLAPNEQFF

J gene: TRBJ2-2
clone size: .
V gene: TRBV7-8
D gene: .
CDR3 DNA: TGTGCCAGCAGCCCGCATCGGGCCCCCGTCAGCACCGGGGAGCTGTTTTTT
CDR3 protein: CASSPHRAPVSTGELFF

J gene: TRBJ2-1
clone size: .
V gene: TRBV20-1
D gene: TRBD2
CDR3 DNA: TGCAGTGCTAGGCTTTGGCGGACTAGCGGGAGGAATGAGCAGTTCTTC
CDR3 protein: CSARLWRTSGRNEQFF

J gene: TRBJ1-5
clone size: many
V gene: TRBV10-3
D gene: TRBD1
CDR3 DNA: TGTGCCATCAGTGGCTCAGGGGGAGAGGGTCAGCCCCAGCATTTT
CDR3 protein: CAISGSGGEGQPQHF